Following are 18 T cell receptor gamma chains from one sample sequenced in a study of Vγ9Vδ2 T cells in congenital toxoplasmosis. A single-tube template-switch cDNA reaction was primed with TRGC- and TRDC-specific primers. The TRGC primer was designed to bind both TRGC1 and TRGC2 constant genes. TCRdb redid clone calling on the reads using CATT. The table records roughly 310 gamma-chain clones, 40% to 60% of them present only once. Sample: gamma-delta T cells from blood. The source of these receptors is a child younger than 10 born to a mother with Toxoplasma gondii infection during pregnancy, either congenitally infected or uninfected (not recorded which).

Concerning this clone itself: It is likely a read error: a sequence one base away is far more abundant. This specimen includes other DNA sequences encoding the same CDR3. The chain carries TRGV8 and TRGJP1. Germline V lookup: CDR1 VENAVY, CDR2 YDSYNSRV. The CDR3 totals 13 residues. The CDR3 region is CATWDTHGWFKIF. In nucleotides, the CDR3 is TGTGCAACCTGGGATACCCATGGTTGGTTCAAGATATTT.

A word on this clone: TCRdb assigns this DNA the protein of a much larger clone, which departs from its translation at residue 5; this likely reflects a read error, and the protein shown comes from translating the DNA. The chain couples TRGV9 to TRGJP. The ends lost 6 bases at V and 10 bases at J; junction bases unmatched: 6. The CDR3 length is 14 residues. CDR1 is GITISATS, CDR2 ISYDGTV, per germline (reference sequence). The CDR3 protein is CALWMSLGKKIKVF. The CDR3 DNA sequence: TGTGCCTTGTGGATGTCTTTGGGCAAAAAAATCAAGGTATTT.

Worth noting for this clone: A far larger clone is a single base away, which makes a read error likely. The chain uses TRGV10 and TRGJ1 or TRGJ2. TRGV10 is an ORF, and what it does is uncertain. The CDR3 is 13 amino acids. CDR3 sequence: CAAWDPFYYKKLF. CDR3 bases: TGTGCTGCGTGGGATCCTTTTTATTATAAGAAACTTTTT.

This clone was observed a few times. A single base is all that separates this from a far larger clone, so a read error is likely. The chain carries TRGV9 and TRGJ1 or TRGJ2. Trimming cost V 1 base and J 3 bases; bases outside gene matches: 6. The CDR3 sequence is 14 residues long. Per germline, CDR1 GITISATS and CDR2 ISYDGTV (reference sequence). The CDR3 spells CALWEVPIYYKKLF. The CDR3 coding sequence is TGTGCCTTGTGGGAGGTTCCCATTTATTATAAGAAACTCTTT.

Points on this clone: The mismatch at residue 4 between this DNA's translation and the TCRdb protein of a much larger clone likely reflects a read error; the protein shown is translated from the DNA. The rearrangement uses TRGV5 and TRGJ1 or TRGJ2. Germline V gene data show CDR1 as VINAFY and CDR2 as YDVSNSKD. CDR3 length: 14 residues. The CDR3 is CATRDRRGGYKKLF. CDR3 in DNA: TGTGCCACCCGGGACAGGCGGGGCGGGTATAAGAAACTCTTT.

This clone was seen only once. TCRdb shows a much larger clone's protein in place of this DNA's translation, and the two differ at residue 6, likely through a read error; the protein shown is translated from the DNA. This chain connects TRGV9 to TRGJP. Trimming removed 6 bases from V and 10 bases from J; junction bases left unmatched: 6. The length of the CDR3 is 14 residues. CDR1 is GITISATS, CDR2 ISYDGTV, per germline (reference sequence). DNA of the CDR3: TGTGCCTTGTGGACGTTTTTGGGCAAAAAAATCAAGGTATTT. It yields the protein CALWTFLGKKIKVF.

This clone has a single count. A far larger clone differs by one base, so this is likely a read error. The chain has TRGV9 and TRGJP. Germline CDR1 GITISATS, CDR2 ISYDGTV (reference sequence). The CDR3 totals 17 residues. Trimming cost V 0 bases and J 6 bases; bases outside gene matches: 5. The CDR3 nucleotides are TGTGCCTTGTGGGAGGTGCACTTAGAGTTGGGCAAAAAAATCAAGGTATTT. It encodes CALWEVHLELGKKIKVF.

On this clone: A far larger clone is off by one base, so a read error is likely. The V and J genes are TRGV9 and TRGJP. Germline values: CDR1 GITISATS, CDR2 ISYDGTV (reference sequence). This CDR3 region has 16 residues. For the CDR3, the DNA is TGTGCCTCGTGGGAGGTGCAAGAGTTGGGCAAAAAAATCAAGGTATTT. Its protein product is CASWEVQELGKKIKVF.

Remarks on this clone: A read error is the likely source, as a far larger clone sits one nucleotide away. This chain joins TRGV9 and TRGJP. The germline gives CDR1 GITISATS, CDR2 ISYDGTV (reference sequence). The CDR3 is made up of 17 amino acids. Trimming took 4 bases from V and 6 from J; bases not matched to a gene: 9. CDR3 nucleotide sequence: TGTGCCTTGTGGGATGTGCGCTTAGAGTTGGGCAAAAAAATCAAGGTATTT. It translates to CALWDVRLELGKKIKVF.

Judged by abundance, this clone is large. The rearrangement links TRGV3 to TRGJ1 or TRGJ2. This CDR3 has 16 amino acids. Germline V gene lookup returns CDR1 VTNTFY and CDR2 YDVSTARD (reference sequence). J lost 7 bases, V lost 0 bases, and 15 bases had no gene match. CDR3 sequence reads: CATWDRPRDSWYKKLF. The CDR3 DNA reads TGTGCCACCTGGGACAGGCCGCGTGACAGTTGGTATAAGAAACTCTTT.

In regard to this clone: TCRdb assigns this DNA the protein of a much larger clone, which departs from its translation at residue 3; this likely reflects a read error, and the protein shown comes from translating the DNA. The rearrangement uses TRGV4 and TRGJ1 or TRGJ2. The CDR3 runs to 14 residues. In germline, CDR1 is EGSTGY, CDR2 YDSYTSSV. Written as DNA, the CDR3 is TGTGCCTCCTGGGATGGGCCCTTGTATTATAAGAAACTCTTT. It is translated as CASWDGPLYYKKLF.

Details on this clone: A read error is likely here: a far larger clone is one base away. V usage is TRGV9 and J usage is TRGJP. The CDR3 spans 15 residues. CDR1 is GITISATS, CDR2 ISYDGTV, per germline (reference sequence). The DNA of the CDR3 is TGTGCCTTGTGGGGACAAGAGTTGGACAAAAAAATCAAGGTATTT. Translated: CALWGQELDKKIKVF.

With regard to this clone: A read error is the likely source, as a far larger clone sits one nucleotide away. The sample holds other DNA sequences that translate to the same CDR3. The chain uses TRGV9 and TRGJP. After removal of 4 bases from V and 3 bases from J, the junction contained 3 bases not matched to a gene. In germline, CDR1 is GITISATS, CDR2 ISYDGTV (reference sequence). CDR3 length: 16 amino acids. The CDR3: CALWEVQELGKKIKVF. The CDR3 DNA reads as TGTGCCTTGTGGGAAGTGCAAGAGTTGGGCAAAAAAATCAAGGTATTT.

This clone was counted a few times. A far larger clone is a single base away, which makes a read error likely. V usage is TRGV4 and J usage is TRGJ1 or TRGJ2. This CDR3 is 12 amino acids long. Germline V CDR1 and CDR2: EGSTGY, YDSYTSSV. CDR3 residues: CATWAGYYKKLF. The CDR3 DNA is TGTGCCACCTGGGCCGGTTATTATAAAAAACTCTTT.

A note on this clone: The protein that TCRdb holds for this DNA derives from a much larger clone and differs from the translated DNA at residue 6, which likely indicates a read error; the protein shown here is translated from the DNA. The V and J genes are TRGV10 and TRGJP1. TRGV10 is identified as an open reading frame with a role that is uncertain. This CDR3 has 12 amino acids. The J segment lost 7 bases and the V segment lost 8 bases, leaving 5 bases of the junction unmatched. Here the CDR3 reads CAAWTGGWFKIF. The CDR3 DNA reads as TGTGCTGCGTGGACCGGTGGTTGGTTCAAGATATTT.

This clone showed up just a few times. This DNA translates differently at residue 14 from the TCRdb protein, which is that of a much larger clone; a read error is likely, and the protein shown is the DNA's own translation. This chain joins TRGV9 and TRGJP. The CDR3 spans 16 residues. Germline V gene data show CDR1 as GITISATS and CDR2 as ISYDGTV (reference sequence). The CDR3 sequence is CALWEVQELGKKITVF. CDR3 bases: TGTGCCTTGTGGGAGGTGCAAGAGTTGGGCAAAAAAATCACGGTATTT.

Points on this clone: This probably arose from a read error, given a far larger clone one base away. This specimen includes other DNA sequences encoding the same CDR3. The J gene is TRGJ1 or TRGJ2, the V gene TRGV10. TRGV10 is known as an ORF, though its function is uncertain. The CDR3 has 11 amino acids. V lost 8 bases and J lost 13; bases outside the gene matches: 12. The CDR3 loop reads CAAWDPPKKLF. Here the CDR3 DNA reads TGTGCTGCGTGGGATCCGCCTAAAAAACTCTTT.

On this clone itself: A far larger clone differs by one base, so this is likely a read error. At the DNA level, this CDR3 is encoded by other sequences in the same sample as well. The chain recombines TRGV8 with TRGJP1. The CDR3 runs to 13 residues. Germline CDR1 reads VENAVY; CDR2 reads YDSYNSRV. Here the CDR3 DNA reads TGTGCCACCTGGGATACCCATGGTTGGTTCAAAATATTT. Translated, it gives CATWDTHGWFKIF.